This TCR beta chain originates from a study of graft-versus-host responses after intestinal transplantation. Study summary: Multivisceral, liver-intestinal, or isolated intestinal grafts were transplanted into recipients. Once they had received anti-thymocyte globulin induction, all recipients took tacrolimus and steroids for about 3 years.

Study-wide results and limits: Across patients carrying graft-donor T cell macrochimerism, allografts held high graft-versus-host to host-versus-graft clonal ratios.

Here immunoSEQ multiplex PCR was the method, and the copy in TCRdb shows in-frame clones only, minus some. This sample has about 15,000 clones; 30% to 40% occur once, and the top ten carry around 3.8%. Sorting after the reaction isolated proliferating CFSE-low CD3+CD4+ and CD3+CD8+ responders. The sequences come from alloreactive CD4+ T cells from a mixed lymphocyte reaction culture, collected before intestinal transplant. The subset is: CFSE-low proliferating T cells sorted from roughly six-day pre-transplant mixed lymphocyte reaction (GvH or HvG direction). The TCR was taken from a human patient who received an intestinal transplant.

DNA of the CDR3: TGTGCCAGCACTTTGGGCAGGGAAGGGTCACCCCTCCACTTT. Its protein is CASTLGREGSPLHF. V usage is TRBV2 and J usage is TRBJ1-6; D possibly corresponds to TRBD1 (5 bases). The CDR3 has 14 residues. The V and J ends lost 7 bases and 10 bases respectively, with 17 bases between them. Germline-derived CDR1 and CDR2 are SNHLY and FYNNEI.